This is a list of T cell receptor beta chains from one sample in a study of beta chain features in type 1 diabetes. TCRdb keeps only in-frame clones here, not all; method: immunoSEQ multiplex PCR. The repertoire holds 130,000 to 150,000 clones, with roughly 50% as singletons. Material for sequencing was Tregs from blood. These receptors were taken from a man between 18 and 35 years old in good health. Each CDR3 is given with its conserved first and last residue. The order of the fields is J gene, D gene, clone size, V gene, CDR3 protein, CDR3 DNA. The D gene is left open where the match is weak. Size is stated for part of the rows, as once, few or many counts, or as a class when the clone is expanded.

J: TRBJ2-6
D: TRBD1
size: .
V: TRBV18
CDR3: CASSTRDRGNGANVLTF
DNA: TGTGCCAGCTCAACCCGGGACAGGGGGAATGGGGCCAACGTCCTGACTTTC

J: TRBJ2-2
D: .
size: few
V: TRBV7-9
CDR3: CASSLGAGPPTGELFF
DNA: TGTGCCAGCAGCTTAGGGGCGGGGCCCCCCACCGGGGAGCTGTTTTTT

J: TRBJ2-1
D: TRBD1
size: .
V: TRBV11-2
CDR3: CASSLRQGTYNEQFF
DNA: TGTGCCAGCAGCCTTAGACAGGGCACCTACAATGAGCAGTTCTTC

J: TRBJ2-7
D: .
size: .
V: TRBV7-2
CDR3: CASSLTGLYEQYF
DNA: TGTGCCAGCAGCTTAACAGGGCTCTACGAGCAGTACTTC

J: TRBJ2-7
D: TRBD1
size: .
V: TRBV10-3
CDR3: CAISRDSYEQYF
DNA: TGTGCCATCAGCCGGGACAGCTACGAGCAGTACTTC

J: TRBJ1-2
D: .
size: .
V: TRBV19
CDR3: CASSILVGGYGYTF
DNA: TGTGCCAGTAGTATCTTGGTCGGGGGCTATGGCTACACCTTC

J: TRBJ2-3
D: .
size: .
V: TRBV14
CDR3: CASSQDLGLTQYF
DNA: TGTGCCAGCAGCCAAGACCTAGGACTCACGCAGTATTTT

J: TRBJ2-1
D: TRBD2
size: .
V: TRBV5-1
CDR3: CASSLAAGAYNEQFF
DNA: TGCGCCAGCAGCTTGGCAGCGGGGGCCTACAATGAGCAGTTCTTC

J: TRBJ1-5
D: TRBD1
size: .
V: TRBV7-2
CDR3: CASSLGQGVKPQHF
DNA: TGTGCCAGCAGCTTAGGACAGGGGGTGAAGCCCCAGCATTTT

J: TRBJ2-3
D: TRBD2
size: few
V: TRBV7-6
CDR3: CASTPGASGDHTDTQYF
DNA: TGTGCCAGCACCCCAGGGGCTAGCGGGGACCACACAGATACGCAGTATTTT

J: TRBJ2-7
D: TRBD2
size: .
V: TRBV5-6
CDR3: CASNVAARIFGLGEQYF
DNA: TGTGCCAGCAACGTCGCGGCGCGGATTTTTGGACTAGGCGAGCAGTACTTC

J: TRBJ1-1
D: .
size: few
V: TRBV5-4
CDR3: CASARAGLKGTEAFF
DNA: TGTGCCAGCGCCCGAGCGGGGCTGAAGGGGACTGAAGCTTTCTTT

J: TRBJ1-5
D: TRBD1
size: .
V: TRBV19
CDR3: CASSSTGGNQPQHF
DNA: TGTGCCAGTAGCTCTACAGGGGGCAATCAGCCCCAGCATTTT

J: TRBJ2-1
D: TRBD2
size: few
V: TRBV7-2
CDR3: CASSLGTNEQFF
DNA: TGTGCCAGCAGCTTGGGGACTAACGAGCAGTTCTTC

J: TRBJ1-2
D: .
size: .
V: TRBV18
CDR3: CASSRVPGQANYGYTF
DNA: TGTGCCAGCTCACGAGTCCCGGGACAAGCTAACTATGGCTACACCTTC

J: TRBJ2-3
D: TRBD1
size: few
V: TRBV29-1
CDR3: CSAGTGRTDTQYF
DNA: TGCAGCGCCGGGACAGGTCGTACAGATACGCAGTATTTT

J: TRBJ1-5
D: .
size: .
V: TRBV19
CDR3: CASSARRTAYSNQPQHF
DNA: TGTGCCAGTAGTGCCCGCCGGACAGCTTATAGCAATCAGCCCCAGCATTTT

J: TRBJ1-6
D: TRBD1
size: .
V: TRBV4-3
CDR3: CASSQDLRDRLNSPLHF
DNA: TGCGCCAGCAGCCAAGATCTGAGGGACAGACTTAATTCACCCCTCCACTTT

J: TRBJ1-4
D: TRBD1
size: .
V: TRBV7-2
CDR3: CASSLGPLGPDRVREKLFF
DNA: TGTGCCAGCAGCTTAGGGCCTTTAGGGCCAGACAGGGTCCGGGAAAAACTGTTTTTT

J: TRBJ2-3
D: .
size: .
V: TRBV28
CDR3: CASSFSGDTQYF
DNA: TGTGCCAGCAGTTTTTCGGGAGATACGCAGTATTTT

J: TRBJ2-5
D: .
size: few
V: TRBV7-9
CDR3: CASSLSSETQYF
DNA: TGTGCCAGCAGCTTATCTTCGGAGACCCAGTACTTC

J: TRBJ1-2
D: .
size: few
V: TRBV18
CDR3: CASSPDITGTYGYTF
DNA: TGTGCCAGCTCACCGGATATAACAGGGACCTATGGCTACACCTTC

J: TRBJ2-5
D: .
size: few
V: TRBV6-6
CDR3: CASSYSSTKETQYF
DNA: TGTGCCAGCAGTTACTCGTCTACCAAAGAGACCCAGTACTTC

J: TRBJ1-5
D: TRBD1
size: .
V: TRBV10-2
CDR3: CASSESGDRGNQPQHF
DNA: TGCGCCAGCAGTGAGTCTGGGGACAGGGGGAATCAGCCCCAGCATTTT

J: TRBJ1-3
D: TRBD1
size: .
V: TRBV4-1
CDR3: CASSLDRAGNTIYF
DNA: TGCGCCAGCAGCTTGGACAGGGCTGGAAACACCATATATTTT

J: TRBJ1-6
D: TRBD1
size: .
V: TRBV28
CDR3: CASSFSTGSNSPLHF
DNA: TGTGCCAGCAGTTTCTCGACAGGGTCGAATTCACCCCTCCACTTT